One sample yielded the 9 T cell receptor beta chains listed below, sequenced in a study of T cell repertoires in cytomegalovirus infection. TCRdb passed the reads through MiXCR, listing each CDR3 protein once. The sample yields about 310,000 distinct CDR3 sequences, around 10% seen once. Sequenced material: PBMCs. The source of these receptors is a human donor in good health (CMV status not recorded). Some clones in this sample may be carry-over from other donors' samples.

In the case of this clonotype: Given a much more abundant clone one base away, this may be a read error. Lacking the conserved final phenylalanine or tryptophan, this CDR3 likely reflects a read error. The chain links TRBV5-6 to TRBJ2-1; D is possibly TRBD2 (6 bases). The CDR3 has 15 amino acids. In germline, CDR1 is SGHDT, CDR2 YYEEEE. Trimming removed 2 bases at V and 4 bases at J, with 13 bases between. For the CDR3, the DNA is TGTGCCAGCAGCTTAGGGGTAGCGGAGTACAATGAGCAGTTCTTG. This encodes CASSLGVAEYNEQFL.

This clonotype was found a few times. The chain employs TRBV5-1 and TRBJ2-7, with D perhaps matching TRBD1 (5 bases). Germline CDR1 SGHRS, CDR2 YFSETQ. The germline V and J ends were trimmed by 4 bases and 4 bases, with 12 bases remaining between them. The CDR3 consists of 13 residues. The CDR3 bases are TGCGCCAGCAGCCACGACAGAGAATACGAGCAGTACTTC. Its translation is CASSHDREYEQYF.

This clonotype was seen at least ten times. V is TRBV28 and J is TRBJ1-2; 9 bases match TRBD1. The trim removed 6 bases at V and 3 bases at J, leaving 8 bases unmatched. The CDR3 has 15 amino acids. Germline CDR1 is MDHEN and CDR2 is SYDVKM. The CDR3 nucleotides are TGTGCCAGCAGCTCATTTGACAGGGGGTACTATGGCTACACCTTC. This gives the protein CASSSFDRGYYGYTF.

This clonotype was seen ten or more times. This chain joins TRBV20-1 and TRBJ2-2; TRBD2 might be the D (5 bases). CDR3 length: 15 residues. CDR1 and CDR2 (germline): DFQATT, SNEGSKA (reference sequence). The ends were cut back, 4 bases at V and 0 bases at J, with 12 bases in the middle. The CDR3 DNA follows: TGCAGTGCTAAGGTTCCGGGATCGAACACCGGGGAGCTGTTTTTT. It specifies CSAKVPGSNTGELFF.

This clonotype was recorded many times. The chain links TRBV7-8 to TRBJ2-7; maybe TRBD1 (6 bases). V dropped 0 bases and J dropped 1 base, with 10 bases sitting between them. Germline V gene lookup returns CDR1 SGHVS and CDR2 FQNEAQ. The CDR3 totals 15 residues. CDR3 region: CASSLAAGESYEQYF. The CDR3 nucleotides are TGTGCCAGCAGCTTAGCGGCAGGGGAGTCCTACGAGCAGTACTTC.

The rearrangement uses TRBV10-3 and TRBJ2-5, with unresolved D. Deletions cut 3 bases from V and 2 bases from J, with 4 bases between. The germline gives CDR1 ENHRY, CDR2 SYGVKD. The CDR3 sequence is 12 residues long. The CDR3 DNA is TGTGCCATCAGTGAACAGCAAGAGACCCAGTACTTC. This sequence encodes CAISEQQETQYF.

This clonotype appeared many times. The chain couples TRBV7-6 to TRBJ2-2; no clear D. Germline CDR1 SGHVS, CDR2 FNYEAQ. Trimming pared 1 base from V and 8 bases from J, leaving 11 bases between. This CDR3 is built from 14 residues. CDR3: CASSLERTPGELFF. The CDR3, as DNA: TGTGCCAGCAGCTTAGAGCGTACTCCGGGGGAGCTGTTTTTT.

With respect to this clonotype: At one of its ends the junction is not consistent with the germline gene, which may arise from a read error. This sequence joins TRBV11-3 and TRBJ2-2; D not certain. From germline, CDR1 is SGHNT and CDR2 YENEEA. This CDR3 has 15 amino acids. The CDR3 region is CASSVETVSTGELFF. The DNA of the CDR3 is TGTGCCAGCAGCGTAGAGACCGTTTCCACCGGGGAGCTGTTTTTT.

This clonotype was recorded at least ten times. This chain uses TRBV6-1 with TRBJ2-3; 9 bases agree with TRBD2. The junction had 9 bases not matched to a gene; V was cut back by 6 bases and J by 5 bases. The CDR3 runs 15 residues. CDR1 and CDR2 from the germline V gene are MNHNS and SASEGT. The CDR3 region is CASSEAGGPRDTQYF. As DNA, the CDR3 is TGTGCCAGCAGCGAGGCGGGGGGGCCTAGAGATACGCAGTATTTT.